This TCR beta chain was retrieved from a study of CD8 T cells in Susac syndrome. The J segment lost 7 bases and the V segment lost 0 bases, leaving 9 bases of the junction unmatched. The CDR3 consists of 15 residues. CDR1 is DFQATT, CDR2 SNEGSKA, per germline (reference sequence). The RNA, roughly 0.45 to 1 ug, was put through reverse transcription using random hexamers. Multiplex PCR with immunoSEQ amplified the TCR beta CDR3 across 54 Vbeta and 13 Jbeta. TCRdb recomputed calls from the immunoSEQ multiplex PCR reads with MiXCR, one row per CDR3 protein. The sample yields tens of thousands of distinct CDR3 sequences, 90% to 95% seen once. Isolation of CD8+ and CD4+ T cells was performed negatively, whereas enrichment of TEMRA cells was done by FACS.

Sequenced: CD8+ T cells from PBMCs. The clonotype originates from a human donor with Susac syndrome. The rearrangement joins TRBV20-1 to TRBJ2-1; 7 nucleotides line up with TRBD1. The CDR3 coding sequence is TGCAGTGCTAGAGATGTACAGGGGTTTGATAATGAGCAGTTCTTC. It yields the protein CSARDVQGFDNEQFF.